One and the same sample provided the 9 T cell receptor beta chains below, sequenced in a study of CD8 T cells in ankylosing spondylitis. TCRdb redid the calling of the 5' RACE reads with MiXCR, one entry per CDR3 protein. The sample lists 200,000 or so distinct CDR3 sequences; under 30% were seen once. Sequenced input: blood, either unsorted or a sorted T cell fraction (not recorded which). These TCRs come from a male donor with ankylosing spondylitis or in good health (not recorded which).

This clonotype came up many times. The CDR3 DNA is TGTGCCAGCAGTTTATTAGGGTCGGAGACCCAGTACTTC. Translated: CASSLLGSETQYF. The chain recombines TRBV27 with TRBJ2-5, with D hard to call. Germline CDR1 and CDR2: MNHEY and SMNVEV (reference sequence). This CDR3 contains 13 residues. V gave up 1 base and J gave up 5 bases, with 8 bases separating them.

This clonotype was picked up many times. CDR3 nucleotide sequence: TGTGCCAGCAGCTTGGTCGCAGCGGGGACAGGGAATTCACCCCTCCACTTT. Protein sequence: CASSLVAAGTGNSPLHF. The chain combines TRBV5-5 with TRBJ1-6, with 9 positions matching TRBD1. The length of the CDR3 is 17 residues. From germline, CDR1 is SGHKS and CDR2 YYEKEE (reference sequence). With V trimmed by 0 bases and J by 7 bases, 8 bases remained unmatched.

This clonotype was counted many times. The V gene is TRBV4-2, the J gene TRBJ2-3; 7 nucleotides agree with TRBD1. This CDR3 has 15 amino acids. Germline loops: CDR1 LGHNA, CDR2 YNFKEQ. V shed 1 base, J shed 5 bases, and the junction held 6 bases outside the gene matches. For the CDR3, the DNA is TGTGCCAGCAGCCAAGTACAGGGGAAAGGAGATACGCAGTATTTT. It translates to CASSQVQGKGDTQYF.

The chain employs TRBV11-1 and TRBJ2-5, with 8 positions matching TRBD1. The CDR3 totals 13 residues. V trimming: 1 base; J trimming: 7 bases; junction bases outside the gene matches: 2. In germline, CDR1 is SGHAT, CDR2 FQDESV (reference sequence). In DNA, the CDR3 is TGTGCCAGCAGCTTAGTACAGGGGGGGACCCAGTACTTC. It is translated as CASSLVQGGTQYF.

Many counts were recorded for this clonotype. The chain links TRBV20-1 to TRBJ1-2, with unresolved D. V was shortened by 1 base and J by 7 bases, with 16 bases between the two germline ends. CDR3 length: 14 amino acids. Germline CDR1 reads DFQATT; CDR2 reads SNEGSKA (reference sequence). CDR3 region: CSARAGSAVSGYTF. The CDR3 nucleotides read TGCAGTGCTAGAGCTGGCAGTGCGGTTTCTGGCTACACCTTC.

This clonotype was recorded many times. The rearrangement links TRBV20-1 to TRBJ2-7, with TRBD2 identical over 12 bases. J lost 12 bases, V lost 5 bases, and 5 bases had no gene match. This CDR3 has 11 amino acids. Looked up from germline, CDR1 is DFQATT and CDR2 is SNEGSKA (reference sequence). CDR3 sequence (DNA): TGCAGTGCTTCGACTAGCGGGAGCTCGTACTTC. Translated, it gives CSASTSGSSYF.

This clonotype occurred many times. The V and J genes are TRBV12-3 or TRBV12-4 and TRBJ2-7; D gene unclear. The CDR3 is 12 residues long. Trimming cost V 6 bases and J 3 bases, with 9 bases left between them. This CDR3 reads CASSPQDYEQYF. The CDR3 region has the DNA TGTGCCAGCAGCCCCCAGGACTACGAGCAGTACTTC.

This clonotype has just one count. The V call is TRBV5-5, the J call TRBJ1-2; D gene uncertain. The CDR3 loop spans 13 amino acids. Trimming cost V 5 bases and J 0 bases, with 8 bases left between them. Germline V CDR1 and CDR2: SGHKS, YYEKEE (reference sequence). This chain's CDR3 is CASRVIANYGYTF. The CDR3 coding sequence is TGTGCCAGCAGGGTTATAGCTAACTATGGCTACACCTTC. Full variable domain (missing parts from reference TRBV5-5 and TRBJ1-2): DAGVTQSPTHLIKTRGQQVTLRCSPISGHKSVSWYQQVLGQGPQFIFQYYEKEERGRGNFPDRFSARQFPNYSSELNVNALLLGDSALYLCASRVIANYGYTFGSGTRLTVV.

This chain connects TRBV20-1 to TRBJ2-2; D ambiguous. Trimming took off 3 bases at V and 1 base at J, with 9 bases between the two ends. The CDR3 loop spans 14 amino acids. CDR1 is DFQATT, CDR2 SNEGSKA, per germline (reference sequence). The DNA of the CDR3 is TGCAGTGCTAGGAGGCTAGGGAACACCGGGGAGCTGTTTTTT. Protein: CSARRLGNTGELFF.